Detailed here is one TCR beta chain. The CDR3 spans 15 residues. V was shortened by 4 bases and J by 0 bases, with 14 bases between the two germline ends. Germline V gene sequence: CDR1 SQVTM, CDR2 ANQGSEA. The method was immunoSEQ multiplex PCR; TCRdb's version includes in-frame clones alone and lacks a portion of them. The table lists over 80,000 clones, around 72% of them singletons. The source of the sample is a study of blood T cell repertoires in COVID-19. The V and J genes are TRBV29-1 and TRBJ2-3; D remains unclear. The receptor was derived from a man between 65 and 85 years old with COVID-19, enrolled during active disease. The material sequenced was peripheral blood. The CDR3 nucleotides are TGCAGCGTTGCTGGGTCGGAACAGAGCACAGATACGCAGTATTTT. This gives the protein CSVAGSEQSTDTQYF.